The 7 T cell receptor beta chains in this list originate from one sample, sequenced in a study of blood T cell repertoires in COVID-19. Sequencing used immunoSEQ multiplex PCR; TCRdb keeps in-frame clones, though not all of them. The sample consists of over 250,000 clones, around 90% of them appearing once. Source material: peripheral blood. These TCRs come from a person aged 18 to 30 with COVID-19, enrolled during active disease.

V gene TRBV18 combines with J gene TRBJ2-7, with 7 nucleotides matching TRBD1. CDR1 and CDR2 (germline): KGHSH, LQKENI. The J segment lost 3 bases and the V segment lost 1 base, leaving 3 bases of the junction unmatched. The CDR3 is made up of 14 amino acids. The CDR3 reads CASSPRQGLYEQYF. DNA for the CDR3: TGTGCCAGCTCACCACGACAGGGTCTCTACGAGCAGTACTTC. Looking up the rest from reference TRBV18 and TRBJ2-7 gives the full variable domain: NAGVMQNPRHLVRRRGQEARLRCSPMKGHSHVYWYRQLPEEGLKFMVYLQKENIIDESGMPKERFSAEFPKEGPSILRIQQVVRGDSAAYFCASSPRQGLYEQYFGPGTRLTVT.

The CDR3: CASSSTGTTSYEQYF. The CDR3 DNA reads TGTGCCAGCAGCTCCACCGGGACTACCTCCTACGAGCAGTACTTC. This chain connects TRBV11-2 to TRBJ2-7, with 7 bases identical to TRBD2. V lost 4 bases, J lost 0 bases, and 6 bases stayed unmatched. CDR1 is SGHAT and CDR2 is FQNNGV in the germline V gene. The CDR3 covers 15 residues.

This clone was detected only a few times. The chain uses TRBV29-1 and TRBJ1-4; D uncertain. CDR3 size: 14 residues. The germline gives CDR1 SQVTM, CDR2 ANQGSEA. V shed 4 bases and J shed 0 bases, with 9 bases lying between them. CDR3 bases: TGCAGCGTTGCAGAATATTCAACTAATGAAAAACTGTTTTTT. Translating it yields CSVAEYSTNEKLFF.

The chain couples TRBV4-1 to TRBJ2-5, with D possibly TRBD2 on 6 matching bases. Trimming shortened V by 1 base and J by 1 base, and 16 bases separated the two germline ends. Germline V gene lookup returns CDR1 MGHRA and CDR2 YSYEKL. The CDR3 totals 17 residues. The CDR3: CASSQVVAGRRQETQYF. The CDR3 DNA follows: TGCGCCAGCAGCCAAGTAGTGGCAGGGAGGCGCCAAGAGACCCAGTACTTC.

This clone has only one observation. This chain joins TRBV27 and TRBJ2-2; the match to TRBD2 covers 12 bases. Looked up from germline, CDR1 is MNHEY and CDR2 is SMNVEV (reference sequence). The V and J ends lost 3 bases and 6 bases, in that order; junction bases with no gene match: 5. This CDR3 is built from 16 residues. The CDR3: CASSFLAGGQAGELFF. The CDR3 DNA reads TGTGCCAGCAGTTTCCTAGCGGGAGGGCAGGCCGGGGAGCTGTTTTTT.

The V gene is TRBV9, the J gene TRBJ2-1; no firm D call. The CDR3 consists of 17 residues. Trimming took off 0 bases at V and 0 bases at J, with 13 bases between the two ends. The germline gives CDR1 SGDLS, CDR2 YYNGEE. DNA for the CDR3: TGTGCCAGCAGCGTAGATTGGTGGCGGAACTCCTACAATGAGCAGTTCTTC. This encodes CASSVDWWRNSYNEQFF.

The chain employs TRBV9 and TRBJ2-3, with 8 bases aligning to TRBD2. The germline gives CDR1 SGDLS, CDR2 YYNGEE. This CDR3 has 17 residues. The V gene end was trimmed by 2 bases and the J gene end by 2 bases; junction bases not matched to a gene: 10. This CDR3 is CASSVMTSVGYTDTQYF. The DNA of the CDR3 is TGTGCCAGCAGCGTTATGACTAGCGTCGGATACACAGATACGCAGTATTTT.